Below are 18 T cell receptor beta chains sequenced from a single sample in a study of T cell repertoires in aging, cancer and after chemotherapy. The template was genomic DNA from peripheral blood, not RNA. A mixed TRB-A/B primer pool amplified rearranged TRB by multiplex touch-down PCR. TCRdb reanalysed the multiplex PCR reads using MiXCR and keeps one entry per CDR3 protein. The sample carries roughly 7,500 distinct CDR3 sequences, roughly 30% recorded once. Sequenced input: blood. The receptors derive from a human donor with a blood cancer.

The chain is built from TRBV7-6 and TRBJ2-7, with TRBD2 as a possible D gene (7 bases). V gave up 1 base and J gave up 7 bases, with 11 bases separating them. CDR1 and CDR2 (germline): SGHVS, FNYEAQ. CDR3 size: 13 residues. CDR3 region: CASSLEGGEEQYF. In nucleotides, the CDR3 is TGTGCCAGCAGCTTAGAGGGGGGGGAGGAGCAGTACTTC.

This clonotype ranks as medium-sized. V is TRBV10-3 and J is TRBJ2-3; D possibly matches TRBD1 or TRBD2 (6 bases each). Germline V CDR1 and CDR2: ENHRY, SYGVKD. This CDR3 comprises 15 residues. Trimming shortened V by 10 bases and J by 0 bases, and 17 bases separated the two germline ends. The CDR3 region is CATNARGRSTDTQYF. The CDR3 DNA sequence: TGTGCCACCAACGCGAGGGGGAGGAGCACAGATACGCAGTATTTT.

The J gene is TRBJ2-1, the V gene TRBV12-3 or TRBV12-4; 8 nucleotides match TRBD2. V gave up 6 bases and J gave up 6 bases; unmatched junction bases: 4. The CDR3 is made up of 13 amino acids. The CDR3 nucleotides are TGTGCCAGCAGCTCGGGGGGGCCCAATGAGCAGTTCTTC. Its translation is CASSSGGPNEQFF.

V and J are TRBV6-5 and TRBJ2-7; 9 nucleotides line up with TRBD1. This CDR3 is 14 amino acids long. J lost 3 bases, V lost 3 bases, and 3 bases had no gene match. Germline CDR1 reads MNHEY; CDR2 reads SVGAGI. CDR3 coding DNA: TGTGCCAGCAGTTATGGGACAGGGATCTACGAGCAGTACTTC. It codes for CASSYGTGIYEQYF.

This clonotype is termed medium-sized (0.01 to 0.1%). This sequence joins TRBV19 and TRBJ2-3; no firm D call. V was pared by 3 bases and J by 2 bases, with 9 bases between. Germline CDR1 is LNHDA and CDR2 is SQIVND (reference sequence). The CDR3 covers 14 residues. The CDR3 nucleotides read TGTGCCAGTAGTATTCGTACGCTCACAGATACGCAGTATTTT. This encodes CASSIRTLTDTQYF. The full variable domain, its missing parts supplied by reference TRBV19 and TRBJ2-3, is DGGITQSPKYLFRKEGQNVTLSCEQNLNHDAMYWYRQDPGQGLRLIYYSQIVNDFQKGDIAEGYSVSREKKESFPLTVTSAQKNPTAFYLCASSIRTLTDTQYFGPGTRLTVL.

This chain joins TRBV6-4 and TRBJ1-2, with unresolved D. V was cut by 2 bases and J by 8 bases, with 12 bases left in between. The CDR3 loop spans 13 amino acids. In germline, CDR1 is MRHNA, CDR2 SNTAGT. CDR3 sequence reads: CASSDGEVGGYTF. CDR3 bases: TGTGCCAGCAGTGACGGTGAGGTCGGCGGCTACACCTTC.

There are a few counts of this clonotype. V and J are TRBV6-6 and TRBJ1-5, with TRBD1 as a possible D gene (6 bases). V was pared by 5 bases and J by 0 bases, with 11 bases between. Germline V gene sequence: CDR1 MNHNY, CDR2 SVGAGI (reference sequence). The CDR3 runs to 15 residues. Here the CDR3 DNA reads TGTGCCAGCAGTACCCGGGGGGCTAGCAATCAGCCCCAGCATTTT. Its protein is CASSTRGASNQPQHF.

A few counts support this clonotype. This chain links TRBV12-3 or TRBV12-4 with TRBJ1-5, with a possible D match to TRBD1 (5 bases). The V end lost 3 bases, the J end lost 2 bases, and 11 bases lay between the germline ends. This CDR3 comprises 15 residues. This CDR3 reads CASSFSGWGNQPQHF. CDR3 nucleotides: TGTGCCAGCAGTTTTTCAGGGTGGGGCAATCAGCCCCAGCATTTT.

By proportion, this clonotype is medium-sized. The chain recombines TRBV5-4 with TRBJ2-3; maybe TRBD2 (6 bases). Germline assignment: CDR1 SGHNT and CDR2 YYREEE (reference sequence). The CDR3 loop spans 15 amino acids. With 0 bases removed from V and 1 base from J, the gap between germline ends came to 9 bases. The CDR3 DNA follows: TGTGCCAGCAGCTTGGGAGGAGGGGGCACAGATACGCAGTATTTT. Translated, it gives CASSLGGGGTDTQYF.

With regard to this clonotype: Since a much larger clone is just one base distant, this may be a read error. A read error is likely, as this CDR3 ends without the conserved phenylalanine or tryptophan. The chain employs TRBV11-3 and TRBJ1-2, with D maybe TRBD1 (5 bases). Germline-derived CDR1 and CDR2 are SGHNT and YENEEA. The CDR3 contains 16 residues. V was clipped by 5 bases and J by 9 bases, with 25 bases between them. This CDR3 is CASSQDGAVQGTSYTC. In DNA, the CDR3 is TGTGCCAGCAGCCAAGATGGGGCAGTTCAGGGCACGAGCTACACCTGC.

By share of the sample, this clonotype is medium-sized. The chain joins TRBV6-4 to TRBJ2-1; the match to TRBD2 covers 11 bases. Trimming at V came to 3 bases and at J to 7 bases, leaving 5 bases not matched to a gene. Germline lookup yields CDR1 MRHNA and CDR2 SNTAGT. This CDR3 is built from 15 residues. The CDR3 loop reads CASSERLAGGNEQFF. DNA for the CDR3: TGTGCCAGCAGTGAGCGGCTAGCGGGGGGAAATGAGCAGTTCTTC.

This clonotype was counted a single time. The chain recombines TRBV11-3 with TRBJ2-1; 16 nucleotides match TRBD2. J lost 9 bases, V lost 4 bases, and 3 bases had no gene match. CDR3 length: 15 amino acids. In germline, CDR1 is SGHNT, CDR2 YENEEA. The DNA for the CDR3 is TGTGCCAGCAGCTCCGGGACTAGCGGGGGGGGTGAGCAGTTCTTC. Translating it yields CASSSGTSGGGEQFF.

This clonotype rates as large. The rearrangement joins TRBV19 to TRBJ2-1; a weak D match, TRBD1 (6 bases). Germline-derived CDR1 and CDR2 are LNHDA and SQIVND (reference sequence). With 6 bases removed from V and 12 bases from J, the gap between germline ends came to 18 bases. The CDR3 runs 13 residues. The CDR3 region is CASSRTGLGSQFF. The CDR3, as DNA: TGTGCCAGTAGCCGTACAGGGTTGGGTTCGCAGTTCTTC.

This clonotype is labeled medium-sized (0.01 to 0.1%). The chain is built from TRBV11-3 and TRBJ2-4; D gene unclear. CDR3 length equals 15 residues. Germline assignment: CDR1 SGHNT and CDR2 YENEEA. V gave up 2 bases and J gave up 0 bases, with 8 bases separating them. CDR3 sequence reads: CASSLNQIAKNIQYF. Written as DNA, the CDR3 is TGTGCCAGCAGCTTAAACCAGATAGCCAAAAACATTCAGTACTTC.

This clonotype was counted only a few times. V is TRBV30 and J is TRBJ1-4; D remains unclear. The V and J ends lost 0 bases and 0 bases respectively, with 5 bases between them. The CDR3 loop spans 14 amino acids. Germline V gene data show CDR1 as GTSNPN and CDR2 as SVGIG (reference sequence). CDR3 DNA sequence: TGTGCCTGGAGTGTCGGGGCAACTAATGAAAAACTGTTTTTT. Protein sequence: CAWSVGATNEKLFF.

This clonotype was found a few times. V is TRBV19 and J is TRBJ1-2; tentative D call: TRBD1 (6 bases). Germline V gene lookup returns CDR1 LNHDA and CDR2 SQIVND (reference sequence). The CDR3 has 17 amino acids. Trimming cost V 0 bases and J 5 bases, with 19 bases left between them. This CDR3 reads CASSIDQSRGLGYGYTF. CDR3 DNA sequence: TGTGCCAGTAGTATAGACCAATCCAGGGGCCTGGGGTATGGCTACACCTTC.

The chain combines TRBV10-3 with TRBJ1-1; 7 bases are shared with TRBD1. The germline CDR1 and CDR2 sequences are ENHRY and SYGVKD. V lost 5 bases to trimming and J lost 3 bases; unmatched junction nucleotides: 6. This CDR3 spans 14 amino acids. CDR3 DNA sequence: TGTGCCATCAGTTCTCAGGGGGAGGACACTGAAGCTTTCTTT. This encodes CAISSQGEDTEAFF.

V and J are TRBV27 and TRBJ2-3; 10 nucleotides agree with TRBD2. The germline V gene has CDR1 MNHEY and CDR2 SMNVEV (reference sequence). CDR3 length equals 18 residues. The V segment lost 2 bases and the J segment 4 bases; nucleotides outside the gene matches: 12. In DNA form, the CDR3 reads TGTGCCAGCAGTTTACCCCGGGGGAGCGGGGGGGCCGCAGATACGCAGTATTTT. Residues: CASSLPRGSGGAADTQYF.